One sample yielded the 7 T cell receptor beta chains listed below, sequenced in a study of early T cells in non-severe SARS-CoV-2 infection (dated by TCRdb to the early 2020s). Preparation of the library involved 5' RACE. The data were produced on a NextSeq 500. In TCRdb, the public reads were trimmed at Q25 with fastp and aligned with MiXCR, with productive beta chains retained. Every distinct CDR3 protein forms one entry, paired with its most common genes and DNA. For this sample there are more than 80,000 distinct CDR3 sequences; approximately 10% appear just once. The biggest ten clones account for around 5.4% of the sample. Source material: whole blood. The receptor set was obtained from an adult who was a healthcare worker with PCR-confirmed SARS-CoV-2 infection or an uninfected control (not recorded which).

A few counts support this clonotype. The chain joins TRBV25-1 to TRBJ2-1; TRBD1 matches 8 bases. The CDR3 length is 17 residues. In germline, CDR1 is MGHDK, CDR2 SYGVNS. With V trimmed by 3 bases and J by 9 bases, 16 bases remained unmatched. The CDR3: CASSEASGDRGSIEQFF. In nucleotides, the CDR3 is TGTGCCAGCAGTGAGGCTTCTGGAGACAGGGGTTCCATTGAGCAGTTCTTC.

This clonotype has ten or more counts. The chain has TRBV18 and TRBJ1-1; a weak D match, TRBD1 (6 bases). The length of the CDR3 is 16 residues. Deletions cut 6 bases from V and 3 bases from J, with 20 bases between. Germline values: CDR1 KGHSH, CDR2 LQKENI. The CDR3: CASSSSELQGYTEAFF. As DNA, the CDR3 is TGTGCCAGCTCCTCCTCCGAACTACAGGGTTACACTGAAGCTTTCTTT. Full variable domain (missing parts from reference TRBV18 and TRBJ1-1): NAGVMQNPRHLVRRRGQEARLRCSPMKGHSHVYWYRQLPEEGLKFMVYLQKENIIDESGMPKERFSAEFPKEGPSILRIQQVVRGDSAAYFCASSSSELQGYTEAFFGQGTRLTVV.

The V gene is TRBV2, the J gene TRBJ2-7; D may be TRBD1 (5 bases). Germline CDR1 SNHLY, CDR2 FYNNEI. With 4 bases removed from V and 3 bases from J, the gap between germline ends came to 7 bases. CDR3 length equals 12 residues. This CDR3 is CASSAGNYEQYF. The CDR3 region has the DNA TGTGCCAGCAGTGCAGGGAACTACGAGCAGTACTTC.

This chain links TRBV12-3 or TRBV12-4 with TRBJ1-2; 8 positions agree with TRBD1. The CDR3 has 15 amino acids. The trim removed 5 bases at V and 7 bases at J, leaving 12 bases unmatched. CDR3 nucleotide sequence: TGTGCCAGCAGTCCGCGGACAGGGAGTAGGGGTGGCTACACCTTC. Encoded protein: CASSPRTGSRGGYTF.

This clonotype was recorded at least ten times. This rearrangement joins TRBV20-1 to TRBJ1-1, with D unresolved. The V gene lost 5 bases and the J gene lost 2 bases, with 9 bases spanning the gap. Germline V CDR1 and CDR2: DFQATT, SNEGSKA (reference sequence). CDR3 length: 12 residues. The CDR3: CSASHGNTEAFF. In DNA form, the CDR3 reads TGCAGTGCTTCACACGGCAACACTGAAGCTTTCTTT.

The genes are TRBV5-5 and TRBJ2-3; D not resolved. This CDR3 has 14 amino acids. Germline CDR1 SGHKS, CDR2 YYEKEE (reference sequence). V shed 1 base and J shed 4 bases, with 10 bases lying between them. This chain's CDR3 is CASSLRNGPDTQYF. The CDR3 DNA sequence: TGTGCCAGCAGCTTGAGGAATGGCCCAGATACGCAGTATTTT.

The chain couples TRBV7-2 to TRBJ2-7; TRBD2 aligns across 10 bases. CDR1 is SGHTA, CDR2 FQGNSA, per germline. This CDR3 is built from 15 residues. The V gene end was trimmed by 5 bases and the J gene end by 0 bases; junction bases not matched to a gene: 4. The CDR3 protein is CASSQAGGPSYEQYF. As DNA, the CDR3 is TGTGCCAGCAGCCAAGCGGGAGGGCCCTCCTACGAGCAGTACTTC. Full variable domain (outside the CDR3, taken from reference TRBV7-2 and TRBJ2-7): GAGVSQSPSNKVTEKGKDVELRCDPISGHTALYWYRQSLGQGLEFLIYFQGNSAPDKSGLPSDRFSAERTGGSVSTLTIQRTQQEDSAVYLCASSQAGGPSYEQYFGPGTRLTVT.